The 28 T cell receptor beta chains given below trace back to one sample, sequenced in a study of cytomegalovirus exposure and HLA in healthy donors. Primers included in the PCR were 60 Vbeta and 13 Jbeta primers. Clones were sequenced by immunoSEQ multiplex PCR, and TCRdb holds only the in-frame ones, with some missing. The sample records 72,000 or so clones, 55% to 65% being singletons. Sequencing input: PBMCs. All receptors derive from a woman aged 50 to 60 in good health and CMV-seronegative.

V is TRBV7-2 and J is TRBJ2-1; maybe TRBD2 (5 bases). The V end lost 5 bases, the J end lost 11 bases, and 22 bases lay between the germline ends. Germline CDR1 is SGHTA and CDR2 is FQGNSA. The CDR3 extends over 15 amino acids. The DNA of the CDR3 is TGTGCCAGCAGCCCAGTCGGCGGGCTAGGTAATAAGCAGTTCTTC. This encodes CASSPVGGLGNKQFF.

The gene calls are TRBV5-6 and TRBJ2-1, with 9 positions matching TRBD2. The CDR3 is 15 residues long. The ends lost 4 bases at V and 4 bases at J; junction bases unmatched: 6. Germline V gene data show CDR1 as SGHDT and CDR2 as YYEEEE. In nucleotides, the CDR3 is TGTGCCAGCAGCCCGACTAGCGGAGTATACAATGAGCAGTTCTTC. This translates into CASSPTSGVYNEQFF.

The chain links TRBV14 to TRBJ1-2, with unresolved D. This CDR3 has 13 residues. V was shortened by 1 base and J by 8 bases, with 11 bases between the two germline ends. CDR1 is SGHDN, CDR2 FVKESK, per germline. The CDR3: CASSQVVMRGYTF. The CDR3 nucleotides are TGTGCCAGCAGCCAAGTGGTTATGAGGGGCTACACCTTC.

This chain connects TRBV19 to TRBJ1-2; a weak D match, TRBD1 (5 bases). V was pared by 4 bases and J by 4 bases, with 13 bases between. The CDR3 runs 14 residues. Germline V gene lookup returns CDR1 LNHDA and CDR2 SQIVND (reference sequence). Written as DNA, the CDR3 is TGTGCCAGTAGTACACCGCAGGGATTCTATGGCTACACCTTC. Its translation: CASSTPQGFYGYTF. The entire variable domain, with the rest obtained from reference TRBV19 and TRBJ1-2, is as follows: DGGITQSPKYLFRKEGQNVTLSCEQNLNHDAMYWYRQDPGQGLRLIYYSQIVNDFQKGDIAEGYSVSREKKESFPLTVTSAQKNPTAFYLCASSTPQGFYGYTFGSGTRLTVV.

This chain links TRBV6-5 with TRBJ1-1, with 9 bases lining up with TRBD1. With 3 bases clipped from V and 4 bases from J, the junction kept 9 bases outside the gene matches. The CDR3 spans 16 residues. The germline V gene has CDR1 MNHEY and CDR2 SVGAGI. CDR3 in DNA: TGTGCCAGCAGTTATGTTGGGACAGGGCACGGCACTGAAGCTTTCTTT. Encoded protein: CASSYVGTGHGTEAFF.

This clone turned up a few times. CDR3 sequence: CAGGLFQETQYF. In nucleotides, the CDR3 is TGTGCCGGTGGGCTATTCCAAGAGACCCAGTACTTC. J is TRBJ2-5 and V is TRBV2, with D hard to call. The CDR3 has 12 residues. V lost 11 bases, J lost 1 base, and 11 bases lay in between. CDR1 SNHLY and CDR2 FYNNEI come from the germline V gene.

The table lists this clone with a few counts. V and J are TRBV5-1 and TRBJ2-1; D not resolved. The CDR3 runs to 14 residues. V was shortened by 0 bases and J by 3 bases, with 7 bases between the two germline ends. Germline CDR1 SGHRS, CDR2 YFSETQ. DNA of the CDR3: TGCGCCAGCAGCTTGGAAAGTAGCTACAATGAGCAGTTCTTC. Residues: CASSLESSYNEQFF.

This chain joins TRBV7-9 and TRBJ2-3; D possibly corresponds to TRBD2 (6 bases). This CDR3 is built from 16 residues. Germline CDR1 is SEHNR and CDR2 is FQNEAQ (reference sequence). With 5 bases removed from V and 2 bases from J, the gap between germline ends came to 17 bases. CDR3 nucleotides: TGTGCCAGCAGCGTTCACGACGCTAGCGACACAGATACGCAGTATTTT. Its translation: CASSVHDASDTDTQYF.

There are many counts of this clone. This rearrangement joins TRBV28 to TRBJ2-3; D remains ambiguous. Germline CDR1 is MDHEN and CDR2 is SYDVKM. CDR3 length equals 14 residues. Trimming removed 7 bases from V and 1 base from J, with 12 bases in between. CDR3 sequence: CASKAGPGTDTQYF. CDR3 nucleotides: TGTGCCAGCAAGGCAGGCCCAGGCACAGATACGCAGTATTTT.

The rearrangement uses TRBV9 and TRBJ2-5; perhaps TRBD2 as D (5 bases). This CDR3 is built from 13 residues. Per the germline V gene, CDR1 is SGDLS and CDR2 is YYNGEE. Trimming took off 4 bases at V and 3 bases at J, with 10 bases between the two ends. The DNA of the CDR3 is TGTGCCAGCAGCCCCCCGCGGGAAGAGACCCAGTACTTC. Amino acid sequence: CASSPPREETQYF.

The sample holds a few counts of this clone. The chain combines TRBV7-2 with TRBJ2-3; 8 nucleotides line up with TRBD1. Trimming at V came to 1 base and at J to 3 bases, leaving 15 bases not matched to a gene. The CDR3 contains 19 residues. Germline CDR1 reads SGHTA; CDR2 reads FQGNSA. CDR3 nucleotides: TGTGCCAGCAGCTTAGTTATGGGAGGACAGGGCCGGAGGACAGATACGCAGTATTTT. Residues: CASSLVMGGQGRRTDTQYF.

The chain has TRBV13 and TRBJ2-7, with D possibly being TRBD1 (6 bases). Germline-derived CDR1 and CDR2 are PRHDT and FYEKMQ (reference sequence). The CDR3 totals 13 residues. Trimming cost V 5 bases and J 2 bases, with 10 bases left between them. The CDR3 nucleotides are TGTGCCAGCAGCCAGGACAGAGCCTACGAGCAGTACTTC. Protein: CASSQDRAYEQYF.

CDR3 residues: CASSLGTENTEAFF. CDR3 DNA sequence: TGTGCCAGCAGTTTAGGGACAGAGAACACTGAAGCTTTCTTT. The chain uses TRBV28 and TRBJ1-1; 7 bases are a match to TRBD1. The CDR3 consists of 14 residues. CDR1 MDHEN and CDR2 SYDVKM come from the germline V gene. V was pared by 2 bases and J by 1 base, with 1 base of the junction left unmatched.

This clone was counted between two and nine times. This chain uses TRBV2 with TRBJ2-1, with TRBD2 matching 7 bases. The germline CDR1 and CDR2 sequences are SNHLY and FYNNEI. The V gene end was trimmed by 4 bases and the J gene end by 3 bases; junction bases not matched to a gene: 3. The CDR3 has 14 amino acids. CDR3 sequence reads: CASSGEGNYNEQFF. The CDR3, as DNA: TGTGCCAGCAGTGGGGAGGGAAACTACAATGAGCAGTTCTTC.

This chain connects TRBV11-2 to TRBJ1-2, with 10 bases aligning to TRBD1. Losses at the gene ends were 4 bases for V and 7 bases for J; bases not matched to a gene: 12. The CDR3 runs to 16 residues. Germline CDR1 SGHAT, CDR2 FQNNGV. The DNA of the CDR3 is TGTGCCAGCAGCTCCCCGCGACAGGGGGCATCGACTGGCTACACCTTC. Amino acid sequence: CASSSPRQGASTGYTF.

The chain links TRBV7-3 to TRBJ2-7, with D possibly being TRBD2 (6 bases). This CDR3 is 13 amino acids long. CDR1 and CDR2 from the germline V gene are SGHTA and FQGTGA. V was cut by 5 bases and J by 4 bases, with 12 bases left in between. CDR3 nucleotide sequence: TGTGCCAGCAGCCGCCTCGCGGGGTACGAGCAGTACTTC. Its protein product is CASSRLAGYEQYF.

This chain uses TRBV5-1 with TRBJ2-7, with 7 positions matching TRBD1. Germline values: CDR1 SGHRS, CDR2 YFSETQ. The trim removed 4 bases at V and 0 bases at J, leaving 7 bases unmatched. This CDR3 has 15 amino acids. CDR3 bases: TGCGCCAGCAGCCAGGCAGGGACAGCCTCCTACGAGCAGTACTTC. This codes for CASSQAGTASYEQYF.

In this sample, this clone turned up once. This chain connects TRBV7-3 to TRBJ2-1; 7 nucleotides line up with TRBD1. CDR1 SGHTA and CDR2 FQGTGA come from the germline V gene. The CDR3 spans 14 residues. V lost 5 bases, J lost 1 base, and 2 bases stayed unmatched. The CDR3, as DNA: TGTGCCAGCAGCCCCAGGGGGTCCTACAATGAGCAGTTCTTC. This sequence encodes CASSPRGSYNEQFF.

The chain employs TRBV5-1 and TRBJ1-5; TRBD1 is a possible D gene (5 bases). CDR3 length: 14 residues. The germline gives CDR1 SGHRS, CDR2 YFSETQ. V was shortened by 0 bases and J by 3 bases, with 7 bases between the two germline ends. In nucleotides, the CDR3 is TGCGCCAGCAGCTTGGGACAGAACAATCAGCCCCAGCATTTT. Translating it yields CASSLGQNNQPQHF.

The V and J genes are TRBV30 and TRBJ2-1; D gene uncertain. Germline lookup yields CDR1 GTSNPN and CDR2 SVGIG (reference sequence). Trimming removed 2 bases from V and 0 bases from J, with 14 bases in between. The CDR3 has 16 amino acids. CDR3 amino acids: CAWSSPQKSSYNEQFF. The CDR3 DNA reads TGTGCCTGGAGTTCTCCACAGAAGAGCTCCTACAATGAGCAGTTCTTC.

This clone was observed a few times. The genes are TRBV4-3 and TRBJ1-2; weak D call: TRBD1 (5 bases). V gave up 0 bases and J gave up 4 bases, with 12 bases separating them. The CDR3 covers 15 residues. Germline CDR1 LGHNA, CDR2 YSLEER. This chain's CDR3 is CASSQETTALYGYTF. The CDR3 bases are TGCGCCAGCAGCCAAGAGACGACAGCGCTCTATGGCTACACCTTC.

V and J are TRBV5-1 and TRBJ2-6, with 7 bases fitting TRBD2. Germline CDR1 and CDR2: SGHRS and YFSETQ. V trimming: 4 bases; J trimming: 4 bases; junction bases outside the gene matches: 11. The CDR3 is 17 residues long. The CDR3 sequence: CASSSGDSPRGANVLTF. In nucleotides, the CDR3 is TGCGCCAGCAGCAGCGGGGACTCACCGAGGGGGGCCAACGTCCTGACTTTC.

This clone was counted between two and nine times. The V and J genes are TRBV28 and TRBJ1-1, with D maybe TRBD1 (5 bases). Germline lookup yields CDR1 MDHEN and CDR2 SYDVKM. The V and J ends lost 7 bases and 1 base respectively, with 16 bases between them. The CDR3 has 15 residues. The CDR3 loop reads CASTLRAGSNTEAFF. DNA of the CDR3: TGTGCCAGCACTCTAAGGGCAGGGTCGAACACTGAAGCTTTCTTT.

This chain connects TRBV28 to TRBJ1-2; maybe TRBD1 (5 bases). The CDR3 length is 11 residues. Trimming pared 4 bases from V and 6 bases from J, leaving 6 bases between. Germline CDR1 reads MDHEN; CDR2 reads SYDVKM. The CDR3 nucleotides read TGTGCCAGCAGTTCGACAGATGGCTACACCTTC. Encoded protein: CASSSTDGYTF.

Details on this clone: Other nucleotide sequences in the sample specify the same CDR3. This sequence joins TRBV5-6 and TRBJ1-4; D is uncertain. Between the trimmed V and J ends, which lost 2 bases and 7 bases, there was a span of 12 bases. This CDR3 is built from 14 residues. The germline gives CDR1 SGHDT, CDR2 YYEEEE. CDR3 nucleotides: TGTGCCAGCAGCTTATTCAGCGGCTTTGAAAAACTGTTTTTT. This encodes CASSLFSGFEKLFF.

This clone was seen a few times. The chain employs TRBV28 and TRBJ2-7, with a tentative D call TRBD1 (5 bases). V was trimmed by 7 bases and J by 4 bases, leaving 17 bases between them. Per germline, CDR1 MDHEN and CDR2 SYDVKM. The CDR3 has 14 residues. The CDR3 region has the DNA TGTGCCAGCACTTACTCTGGGGCCGGGTACGAGCAGTACTTC. Translation gives CASTYSGAGYEQYF.

The chain combines TRBV11-1 with TRBJ2-5; D unresolved. Trimming pared 0 bases from V and 1 base from J, leaving 9 bases between. The germline V gene encodes CDR1 SGHAT and CDR2 FQDESV (reference sequence). The CDR3 is 15 residues long. The CDR3 DNA is TGTGCCAGCAGCTTAGCGCTTTACATCCAAGAGACCCAGTACTTC. Protein product: CASSLALYIQETQYF.

The J gene is TRBJ2-2, the V gene TRBV30; tentative D call: TRBD1 (5 bases). This CDR3 spans 12 amino acids. The V gene lost 5 bases and the J gene lost 5 bases, with 9 bases spanning the gap. Germline lookup yields CDR1 GTSNPN and CDR2 SVGIG (reference sequence). CDR3 coding DNA: TGTGCCTGGGGGGCCCAAACCGGGGAGCTGTTTTTT. It is translated as CAWGAQTGELFF.